These 5 T cell receptor beta chains share one sample of origin, sequenced in a study of T cell responses to AZD1222 COVID-19 vaccine. Using immunoSEQ multiplex PCR, the repertoire was profiled, and TCRdb retains in-frame clones only, with some absent. The sample holds about 76,000 clones, 70% to 90% seen once. This material consisted of peripheral blood, taken on day 0 of AZD1222 vaccination. These receptors were collected from an adult in good health.

This clone was observed a few times. The junction and the germline gene differ at one end; a read error may be behind it. The chain couples TRBV5-6 to TRBJ2-7; tentatively, D is TRBD1 (5 bases). The CDR3 spans 12 residues. Per germline, CDR1 SGHDT and CDR2 YYEEEE. For the CDR3, the DNA is TGTGCCAGCAACTTCGGATCAGGGCCTAGAAGTTTC. This gives the protein CASNFGSGPRSF.

A single count supports this clone. The gene calls are TRBV28 and TRBJ2-4, with D hard to call. CDR1 is MDHEN, CDR2 SYDVKM, per germline. This CDR3 is 18 amino acids long. V was trimmed by 6 bases and J by 0 bases, leaving 21 bases between them. The CDR3 sequence: CASSILRARVAAKNIQYF. The CDR3 DNA sequence: TGTGCCAGCAGCATCCTTCGGGCCCGGGTTGCAGCCAAAAACATTCAGTACTTC.

The count of this clone is one. The V and J genes are TRBV29-1 and TRBJ2-7, with D tentatively TRBD1 (6 bases). The germline V and J ends were trimmed by 8 bases and 2 bases, with 28 bases remaining between them. The CDR3 loop spans 17 amino acids. Germline CDR1 is SQVTM and CDR2 is ANQGSEA. The CDR3 region has the DNA TGCAGCACACCGGGACACCGGTCCGGACCGACCCCCTACGAGCAGTACTTC. Protein: CSTPGHRSGPTPYEQYF.

J is TRBJ2-7 and V is TRBV28; 11 nucleotides match TRBD1. Trimming at V came to 6 bases and at J to 2 bases, leaving 12 bases not matched to a gene. CDR3 length equals 17 residues. In germline, CDR1 is MDHEN, CDR2 SYDVKM. CDR3 residues: CASSPIPGDRGTYEQYF. For the CDR3, the DNA is TGTGCCAGCAGCCCTATCCCCGGGGACAGGGGGACCTACGAGCAGTACTTC.

The chain is built from TRBV7-9 and TRBJ1-2; possible D gene TRBD1, 6 bases. Germline values: CDR1 SEHNR, CDR2 FQNEAQ (reference sequence). V was shortened by 0 bases and J by 6 bases, with 8 bases between the two germline ends. The length of the CDR3 is 13 residues. The chain's CDR3 is CASSLARTDGYTF. Here the CDR3 DNA reads TGTGCCAGCAGCTTAGCTCGGACAGATGGCTACACCTTC.